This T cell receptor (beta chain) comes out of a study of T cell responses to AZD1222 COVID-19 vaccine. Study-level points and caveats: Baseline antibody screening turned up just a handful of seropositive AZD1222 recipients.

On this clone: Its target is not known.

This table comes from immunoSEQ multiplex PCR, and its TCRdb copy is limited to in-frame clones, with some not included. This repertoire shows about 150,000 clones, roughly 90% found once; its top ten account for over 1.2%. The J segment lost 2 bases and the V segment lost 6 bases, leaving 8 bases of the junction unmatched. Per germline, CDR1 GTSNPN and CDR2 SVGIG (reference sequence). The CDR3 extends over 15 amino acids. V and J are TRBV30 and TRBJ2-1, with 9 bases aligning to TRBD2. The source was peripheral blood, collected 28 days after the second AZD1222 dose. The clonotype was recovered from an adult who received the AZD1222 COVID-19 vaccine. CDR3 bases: TGTGCCTGTCCTTCGGCTAGCGGGACCTACAATGAGCAGTTCTTC. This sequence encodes CACPSASGTYNEQFF.